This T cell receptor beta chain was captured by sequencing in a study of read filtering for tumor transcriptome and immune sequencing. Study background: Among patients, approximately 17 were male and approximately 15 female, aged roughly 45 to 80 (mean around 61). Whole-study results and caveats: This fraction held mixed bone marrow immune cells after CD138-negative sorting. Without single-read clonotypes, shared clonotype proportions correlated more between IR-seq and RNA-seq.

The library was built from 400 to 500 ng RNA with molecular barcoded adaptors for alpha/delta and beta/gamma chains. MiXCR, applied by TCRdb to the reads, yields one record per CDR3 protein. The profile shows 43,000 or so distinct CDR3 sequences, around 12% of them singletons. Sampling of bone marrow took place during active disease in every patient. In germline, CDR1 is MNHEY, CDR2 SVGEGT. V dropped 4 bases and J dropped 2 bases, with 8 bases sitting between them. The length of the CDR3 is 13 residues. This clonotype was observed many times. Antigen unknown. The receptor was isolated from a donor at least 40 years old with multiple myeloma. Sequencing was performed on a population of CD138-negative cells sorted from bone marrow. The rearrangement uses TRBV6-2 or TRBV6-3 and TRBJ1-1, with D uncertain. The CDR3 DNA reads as TGTGCCAGCAGTTTAAACAGAAACACTGAAGCTTTCTTT. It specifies CASSLNRNTEAFF.